A single TCR beta chain is shown here with its context. The V end lost 2 bases, the J end lost 4 bases, and 9 bases lay between the germline ends. There are 13 residues in the CDR3. From germline, CDR1 is SGHKS and CDR2 YYEKEE (reference sequence). These data belong to a study of blood T cell repertoires in COVID-19. Turning to the study itself: In each case, the material was cDNA or gDNA derived from T cells, B-cell-depleted T cells, or PBMCs.

In the authors' workflow: Estimated nucleated cell counts came from reference gene primer amplification. Sequencing was performed with immunoSEQ multiplex PCR; in TCRdb, only in-frame clones are kept and a portion is missing. V, J and clone size are those of that table, while D and trimming were read from the DNA. This sample yields roughly 160,000 clones, of which approximately 85% are seen a single time; approximately 6.9% belongs to the top ten. Sequenced: peripheral blood. The chain is built from TRBV5-5 and TRBJ1-1; TRBD1 is a possible D gene (5 bases). The sequence derives from a man older than 75 with COVID-19, enrolled during active disease. As DNA, the CDR3 is TGTGCCAGCAGCTTTGAGCAGGGCACTGAAGCTTTCTTT. Its translation is CASSFEQGTEAFF.